Detailed here is one T cell receptor beta chain. Its antigen is not known. A read error may account for a junction end that differs from germline. The data were obtained in a study of tumor-infiltrating lymphocytes in primary liver carcinoma. A constant-region primer served to make TCR beta cDNA from 500 to 550 ng total RNA. Each TCR beta library was derived from three nested multiplex PCR rounds that employed slightly modified ARM-PCR. Running roughly 10 cycles apiece, the first two PCR rounds relied on TRBV1-TRBV30 forward primers together with a C-beta reverse primer. Using its own MiXCR run on the multiplex PCR reads, TCRdb lists one record per CDR3 protein. The sample has 35,000 to 40,000 distinct CDR3 sequences, more than 70% seen once. Whole-study results and caveats: Tumor samples exhibited a significantly greater top-250-clone fraction than blood samples (p = 0.039).

From about 19-30 mg of unsorted bulk tissue, DNA and RNA were co-extracted together. Surgeons resected the patients' primary liver carcinomas. Chronic HBV infection, untreated so far, was present in the patients. Germline lookup yields CDR1 SQVTM and CDR2 ANQGSEA. This CDR3 is 15 amino acids long. The clonotype was recovered from a man in his forties with primary liver carcinoma and hepatitis B virus infection. The chain couples TRBV29-1 to TRBJ1-2; D gene ambiguous. The specimen was tumor-adjacent normal liver tissue. The CDR3 DNA follows: TGCAGTGTTGAAGATCTTACAGTGAAGAACTATGGCTACGCCTTC. Encoded protein: CSVEDLTVKNYGYAF.